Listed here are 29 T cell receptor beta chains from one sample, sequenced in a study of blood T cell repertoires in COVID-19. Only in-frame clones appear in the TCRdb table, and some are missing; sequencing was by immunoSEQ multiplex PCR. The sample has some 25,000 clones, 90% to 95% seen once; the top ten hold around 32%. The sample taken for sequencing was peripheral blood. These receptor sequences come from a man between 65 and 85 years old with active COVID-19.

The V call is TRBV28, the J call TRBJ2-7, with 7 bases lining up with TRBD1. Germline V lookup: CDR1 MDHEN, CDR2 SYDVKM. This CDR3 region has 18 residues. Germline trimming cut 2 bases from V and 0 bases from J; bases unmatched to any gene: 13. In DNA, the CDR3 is TGTGCCAGCAGTTTAGCCAGGGACAGCCGAAAGAGCTCCTACGAGCAGTACTTC. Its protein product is CASSLARDSRKSSYEQYF. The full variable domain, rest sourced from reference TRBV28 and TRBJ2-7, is DVKVTQSSRYLVKRTGEKVFLECVQDMDHENMFWYRQDPGLGLRLIYFSYDVKMKEKGDIPEGYSVSREKKERFSLILESASTNQTSMYLCASSLARDSRKSSYEQYFGPGTRLTVT.

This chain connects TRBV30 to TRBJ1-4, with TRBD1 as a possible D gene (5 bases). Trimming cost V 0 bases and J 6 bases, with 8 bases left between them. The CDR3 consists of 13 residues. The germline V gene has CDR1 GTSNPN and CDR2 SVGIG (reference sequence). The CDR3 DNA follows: TGTGCCTGGAGTGTGCAGGGTGATGAAAAACTGTTTTTT. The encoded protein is CAWSVQGDEKLFF.

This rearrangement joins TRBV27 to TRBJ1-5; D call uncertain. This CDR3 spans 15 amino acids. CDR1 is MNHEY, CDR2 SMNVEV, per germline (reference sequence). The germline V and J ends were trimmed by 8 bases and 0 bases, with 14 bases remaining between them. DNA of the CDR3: TGTGCCAGCCAATTCCGGGAGAATAGCAATCAGCCCCAGCATTTT. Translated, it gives CASQFRENSNQPQHF.

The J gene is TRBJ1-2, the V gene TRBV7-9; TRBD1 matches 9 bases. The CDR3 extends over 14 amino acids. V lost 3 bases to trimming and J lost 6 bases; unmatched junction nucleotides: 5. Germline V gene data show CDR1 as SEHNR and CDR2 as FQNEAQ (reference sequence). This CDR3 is CASSFGQGIDGYTF. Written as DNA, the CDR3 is TGTGCCAGCAGCTTCGGACAGGGGATAGATGGCTACACCTTC.

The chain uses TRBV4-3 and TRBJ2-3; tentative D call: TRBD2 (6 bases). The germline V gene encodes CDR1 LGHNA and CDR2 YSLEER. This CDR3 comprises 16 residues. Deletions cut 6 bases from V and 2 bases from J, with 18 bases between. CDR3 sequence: CASRRNSGGATDTQYF. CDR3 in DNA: TGCGCCAGCAGAAGAAATAGCGGCGGGGCCACAGATACGCAGTATTTT.

CDR3 DNA: TGTGCCACCAGTGATACAGGGACAGACTATGGCTACACCTTC. Translated: CATSDTGTDYGYTF. The J gene is TRBJ1-2, the V gene TRBV24-1, with 7 nucleotides matching TRBD1. This CDR3 spans 14 amino acids. CDR1 is KGHDR and CDR2 is SFDVKD in the germline V gene. With V trimmed by 3 bases and J by 3 bases, 3 bases remained unmatched.

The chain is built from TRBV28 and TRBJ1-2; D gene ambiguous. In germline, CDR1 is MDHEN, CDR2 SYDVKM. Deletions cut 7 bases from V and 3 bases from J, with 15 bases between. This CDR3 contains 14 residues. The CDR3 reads CASTPSGVYYGYTF. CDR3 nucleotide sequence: TGTGCCAGCACTCCTAGCGGAGTCTACTATGGCTACACCTTC.

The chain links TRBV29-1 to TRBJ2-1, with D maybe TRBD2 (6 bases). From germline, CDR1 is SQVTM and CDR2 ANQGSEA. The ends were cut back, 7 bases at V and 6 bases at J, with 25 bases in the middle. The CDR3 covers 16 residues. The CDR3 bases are TGCAGCGCCACCGGGACTCTTATTAGTGGGAGCAATGAGCAGTTCTTC. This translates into CSATGTLISGSNEQFF.

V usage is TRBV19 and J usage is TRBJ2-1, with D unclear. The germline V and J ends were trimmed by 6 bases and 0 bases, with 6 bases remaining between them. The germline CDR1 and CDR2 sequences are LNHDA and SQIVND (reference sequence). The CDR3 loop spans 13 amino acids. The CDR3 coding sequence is TGTGCCAGTAGGGCCCGCTCCTACAATGAGCAGTTCTTC. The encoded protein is CASRARSYNEQFF.

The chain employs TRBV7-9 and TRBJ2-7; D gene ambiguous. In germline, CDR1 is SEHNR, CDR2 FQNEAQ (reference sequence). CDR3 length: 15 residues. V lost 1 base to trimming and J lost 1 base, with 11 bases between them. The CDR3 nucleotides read TGTGCCAGCAGCTTAGTAACAGACCTATCCTACGAGCAGTACTTC. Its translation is CASSLVTDLSYEQYF.

Here the CDR3 reads CASSSRLAGGSYNEQFF. The CDR3 nucleotides read TGTGCCAGCAGCTCCCGACTAGCGGGAGGCTCCTACAATGAGCAGTTCTTC. The rearrangement uses TRBV9 and TRBJ2-1; TRBD2 matches 13 bases. Per the germline V gene, CDR1 is SGDLS and CDR2 is YYNGEE. V gave up 4 bases and J gave up 0 bases; unmatched junction bases: 4. This CDR3 contains 17 residues.

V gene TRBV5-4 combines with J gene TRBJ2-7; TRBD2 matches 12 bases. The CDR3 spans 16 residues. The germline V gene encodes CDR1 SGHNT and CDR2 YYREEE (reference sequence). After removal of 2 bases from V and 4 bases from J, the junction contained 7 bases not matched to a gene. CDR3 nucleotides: TGTGCCAGCAGCTTAGGGTCTAGCGGGAGGGTGTACGAGCAGTACTTC. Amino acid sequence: CASSLGSSGRVYEQYF.

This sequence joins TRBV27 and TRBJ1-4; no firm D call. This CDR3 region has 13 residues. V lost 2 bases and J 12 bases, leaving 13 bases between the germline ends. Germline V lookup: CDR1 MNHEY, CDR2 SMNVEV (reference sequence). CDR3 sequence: CASSLAASAELFF. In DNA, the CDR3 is TGTGCCAGCAGTTTAGCAGCGTCTGCTGAACTGTTTTTT. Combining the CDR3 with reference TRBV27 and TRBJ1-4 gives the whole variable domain EAQVTQNPRYLITVTGKKLTVTCSQNMNHEYMSWYRQDPGLGLRQIYYSMNVEVTDKGDVPEGYKVSRKEKRNFPLILESPSPNQTSLYFCASSLAASAELFFGSGTQLSVL.

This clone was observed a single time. The CDR3 nucleotides are TGTGCCAGCAGTCCCATCGGGACAGTCTACACTGAAGCTTTCTTT. Amino acids: CASSPIGTVYTEAFF. This rearrangement joins TRBV25-1 to TRBJ1-1, with TRBD1 matching 7 bases. J lost 3 bases, V lost 5 bases, and 9 bases had no gene match. Germline assignment: CDR1 MGHDK and CDR2 SYGVNS. This CDR3 contains 15 residues.

CDR3 protein: CASSSGSPAAQYF. The CDR3 region has the DNA TGTGCCAGCAGTTCGGGTAGCCCCGCGGCCCAGTACTTC. The J gene is TRBJ2-5, the V gene TRBV28; D is uncertain. Germline loops: CDR1 MDHEN, CDR2 SYDVKM. Trimming took 4 bases from V and 9 from J, leaving 15 bases between them. This CDR3 spans 13 amino acids.

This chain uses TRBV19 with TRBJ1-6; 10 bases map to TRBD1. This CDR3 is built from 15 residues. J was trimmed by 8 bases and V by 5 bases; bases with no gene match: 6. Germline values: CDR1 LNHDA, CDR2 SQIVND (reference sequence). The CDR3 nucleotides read TGTGCCAGTAGTCCGGGGACAGGGGCACATTCACCCCTCCACTTT. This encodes CASSPGTGAHSPLHF.

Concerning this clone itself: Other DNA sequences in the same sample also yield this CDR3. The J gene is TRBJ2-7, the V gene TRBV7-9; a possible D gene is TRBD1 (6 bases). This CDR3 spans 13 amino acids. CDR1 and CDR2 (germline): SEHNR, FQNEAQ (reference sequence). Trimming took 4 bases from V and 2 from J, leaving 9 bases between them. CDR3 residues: CASSSGTTYEQYF. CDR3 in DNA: TGTGCCAGCAGCTCCGGGACAACCTACGAGCAGTACTTC.

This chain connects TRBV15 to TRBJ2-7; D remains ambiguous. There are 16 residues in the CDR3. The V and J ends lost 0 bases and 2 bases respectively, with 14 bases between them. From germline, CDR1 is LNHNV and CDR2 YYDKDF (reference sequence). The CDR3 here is CATSRDFGGYPYEQYF. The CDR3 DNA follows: TGTGCCACCAGCAGAGATTTTGGCGGCTACCCCTACGAGCAGTACTTC.

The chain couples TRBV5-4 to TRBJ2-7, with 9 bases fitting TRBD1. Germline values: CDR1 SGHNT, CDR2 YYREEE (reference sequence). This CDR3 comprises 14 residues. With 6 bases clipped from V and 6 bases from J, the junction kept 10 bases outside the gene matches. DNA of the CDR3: TGTGCCAGCAATTGGGACAGGGCAATAGGCGAGCAGTACTTC. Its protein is CASNWDRAIGEQYF.

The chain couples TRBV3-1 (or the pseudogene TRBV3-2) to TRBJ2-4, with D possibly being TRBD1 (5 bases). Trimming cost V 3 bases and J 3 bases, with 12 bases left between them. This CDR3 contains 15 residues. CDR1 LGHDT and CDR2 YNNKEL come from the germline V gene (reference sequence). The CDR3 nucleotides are TGTGCCAGCAGCCACCAGGGCCTGGGCAAAAACATTCAGTACTTC. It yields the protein CASSHQGLGKNIQYF.

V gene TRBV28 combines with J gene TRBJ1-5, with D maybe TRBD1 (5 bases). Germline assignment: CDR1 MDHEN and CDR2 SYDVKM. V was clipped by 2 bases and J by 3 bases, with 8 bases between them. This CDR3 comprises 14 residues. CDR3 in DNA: TGTGCCAGCAGTTTAGCAGGGCCCAATCAGCCCCAGCATTTT. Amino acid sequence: CASSLAGPNQPQHF. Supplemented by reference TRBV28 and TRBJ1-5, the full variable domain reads DVKVTQSSRYLVKRTGEKVFLECVQDMDHENMFWYRQDPGLGLRLIYFSYDVKMKEKGDIPEGYSVSREKKERFSLILESASTNQTSMYLCASSLAGPNQPQHFGDGTRLSIL.

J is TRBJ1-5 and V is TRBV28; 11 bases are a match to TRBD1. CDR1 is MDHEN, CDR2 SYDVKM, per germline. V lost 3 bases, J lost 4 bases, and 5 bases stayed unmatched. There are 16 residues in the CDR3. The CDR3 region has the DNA TGTGCCAGCAGTTTTGGGACAGGGGGAAGAAATCAGCCCCAGCATTTT. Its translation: CASSFGTGGRNQPQHF.

The CDR3 loop reads CASSSTGSPYEQYF. CDR3 sequence (DNA): TGTGCCAGCAGCTCTACAGGGTCCCCCTACGAGCAGTACTTC. The V gene is TRBV7-2, the J gene TRBJ2-7, with TRBD1 as a possible D gene (6 bases). Germline V CDR1 and CDR2: SGHTA, FQGNSA. The CDR3 spans 14 residues. Deletions cut 4 bases from V and 2 bases from J, with 12 bases between.

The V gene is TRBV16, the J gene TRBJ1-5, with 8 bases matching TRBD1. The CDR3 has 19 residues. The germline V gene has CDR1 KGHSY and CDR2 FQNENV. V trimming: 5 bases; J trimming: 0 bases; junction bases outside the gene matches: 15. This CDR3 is CASSLRTGLGVYSNQPQHF. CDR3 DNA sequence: TGTGCCAGCAGCTTACGGACAGGGTTGGGTGTATATAGCAATCAGCCCCAGCATTTT. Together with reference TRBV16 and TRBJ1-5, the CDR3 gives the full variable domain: GEEVAQTPKHLVRGEGQKAKLYCAPIKGHSYVFWYQQVLKNEFKFLISFQNENVFDETGMPKERFSAKCLPNSPCSLEIQATKLEDSAVYFCASSLRTGLGVYSNQPQHFGDGTRLSIL.

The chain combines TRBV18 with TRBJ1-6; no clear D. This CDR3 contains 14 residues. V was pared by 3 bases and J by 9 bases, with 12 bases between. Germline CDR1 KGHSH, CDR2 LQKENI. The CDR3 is CASSPSGMGSPLHF. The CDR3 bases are TGTGCCAGCTCACCGTCGGGGATGGGTTCACCCCTCCACTTT.

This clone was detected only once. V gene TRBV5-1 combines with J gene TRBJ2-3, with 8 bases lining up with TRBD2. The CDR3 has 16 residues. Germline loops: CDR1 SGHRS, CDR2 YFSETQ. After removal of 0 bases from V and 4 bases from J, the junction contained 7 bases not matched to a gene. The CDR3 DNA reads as TGCGCCAGCAGCTTGGCGTTGGCGGGAGGTTCAGATACGCAGTATTTT. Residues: CASSLALAGGSDTQYF.

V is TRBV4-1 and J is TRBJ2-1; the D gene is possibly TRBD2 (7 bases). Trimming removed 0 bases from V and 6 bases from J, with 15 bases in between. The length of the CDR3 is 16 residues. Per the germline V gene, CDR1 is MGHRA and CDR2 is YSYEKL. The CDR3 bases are TGCGCCAGCAGCCAAGATCCACAGGGAGGGAGCAATGAGCAGTTCTTC. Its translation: CASSQDPQGGSNEQFF.

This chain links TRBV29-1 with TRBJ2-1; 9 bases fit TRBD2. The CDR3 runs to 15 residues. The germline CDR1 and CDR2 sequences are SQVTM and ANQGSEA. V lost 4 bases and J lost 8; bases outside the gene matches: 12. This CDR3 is CSVASSGLAFHEQFF. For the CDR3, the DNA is TGCAGCGTTGCATCCTCGGGACTAGCCTTCCATGAGCAGTTCTTC.

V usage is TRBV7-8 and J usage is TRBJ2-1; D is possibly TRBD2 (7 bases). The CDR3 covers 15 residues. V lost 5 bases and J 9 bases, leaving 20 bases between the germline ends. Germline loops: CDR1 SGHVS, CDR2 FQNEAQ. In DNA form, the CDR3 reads TGTGCCAGCAGCCTCGGGGTCGGCGGGGGCTTTGAGCAGTTCTTC. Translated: CASSLGVGGGFEQFF.